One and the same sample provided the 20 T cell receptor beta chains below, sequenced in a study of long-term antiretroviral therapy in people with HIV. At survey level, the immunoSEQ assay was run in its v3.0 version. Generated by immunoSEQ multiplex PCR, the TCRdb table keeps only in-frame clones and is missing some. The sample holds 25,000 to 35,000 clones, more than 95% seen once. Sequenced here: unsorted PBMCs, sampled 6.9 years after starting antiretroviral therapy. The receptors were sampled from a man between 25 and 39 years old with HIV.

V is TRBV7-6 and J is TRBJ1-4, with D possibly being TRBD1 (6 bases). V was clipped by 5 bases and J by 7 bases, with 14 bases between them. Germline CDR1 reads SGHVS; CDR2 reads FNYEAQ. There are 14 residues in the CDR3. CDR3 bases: TGTGCCAGCAGCGGGGGGGCTGGGGGTGAAAAACTGTTTTTT. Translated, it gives CASSGGAGGEKLFF.

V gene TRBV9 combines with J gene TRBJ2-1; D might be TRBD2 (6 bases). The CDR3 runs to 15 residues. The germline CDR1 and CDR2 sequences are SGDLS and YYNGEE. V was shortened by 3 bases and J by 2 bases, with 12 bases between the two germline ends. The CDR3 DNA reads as TGTGCCAGCAGCGGGTTAGCGGAAACCTACAATGAGCAGTTCTTC. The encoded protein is CASSGLAETYNEQFF.

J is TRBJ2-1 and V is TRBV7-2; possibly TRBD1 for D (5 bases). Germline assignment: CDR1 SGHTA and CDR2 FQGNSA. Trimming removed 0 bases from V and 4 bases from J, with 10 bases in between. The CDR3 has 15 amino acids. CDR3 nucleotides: TGTGCCAGCAGCTTAGCGATCCAGGGATACAATGAGCAGTTCTTC. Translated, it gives CASSLAIQGYNEQFF.

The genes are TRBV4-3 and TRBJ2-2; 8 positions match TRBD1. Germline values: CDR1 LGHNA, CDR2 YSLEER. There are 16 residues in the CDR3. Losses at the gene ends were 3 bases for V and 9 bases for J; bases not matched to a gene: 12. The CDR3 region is CASSQGRQGRARELFF. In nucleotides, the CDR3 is TGCGCCAGCAGCCAGGGCCGACAGGGGCGGGCAAGGGAGCTGTTTTTT.

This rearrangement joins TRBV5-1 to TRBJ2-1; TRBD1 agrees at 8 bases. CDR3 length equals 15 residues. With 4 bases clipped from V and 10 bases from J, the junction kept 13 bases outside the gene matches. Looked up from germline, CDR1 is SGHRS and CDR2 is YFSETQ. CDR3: CASSKTGTGGGEQFF. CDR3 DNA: TGCGCCAGCAGCAAAACCGGGACAGGCGGAGGAGAGCAGTTCTTC.

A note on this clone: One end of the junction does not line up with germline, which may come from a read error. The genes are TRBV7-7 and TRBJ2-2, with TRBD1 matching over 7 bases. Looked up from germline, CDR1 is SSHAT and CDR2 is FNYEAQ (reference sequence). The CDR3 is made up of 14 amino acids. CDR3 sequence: CASSSGTDTGELFF. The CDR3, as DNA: TGTGCTAGCAGCTCCGGGACAGACACCGGGGAGCTGTTTTTT.

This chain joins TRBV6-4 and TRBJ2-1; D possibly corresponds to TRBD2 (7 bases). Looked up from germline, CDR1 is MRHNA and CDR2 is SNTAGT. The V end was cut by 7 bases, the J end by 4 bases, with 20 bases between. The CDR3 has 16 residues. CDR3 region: CASTMTAGAPYNEQFF. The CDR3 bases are TGTGCCAGCACCATGACGGCGGGGGCGCCGTACAATGAGCAGTTCTTC.

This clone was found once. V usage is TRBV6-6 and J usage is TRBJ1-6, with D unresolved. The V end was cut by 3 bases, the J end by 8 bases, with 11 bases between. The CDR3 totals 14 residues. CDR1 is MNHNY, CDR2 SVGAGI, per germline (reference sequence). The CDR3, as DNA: TGTGCCAGCAGTTATTCATCAAGGGATTCACCCCTCCACTTT. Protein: CASSYSSRDSPLHF.

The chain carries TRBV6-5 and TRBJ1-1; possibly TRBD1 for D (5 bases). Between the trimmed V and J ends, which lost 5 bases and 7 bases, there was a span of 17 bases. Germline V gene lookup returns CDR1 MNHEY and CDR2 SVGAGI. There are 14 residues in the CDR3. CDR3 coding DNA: TGTGCCAGCAGTGGGGGGACCCACGGTGGTGAAGCTTTCTTT. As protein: CASSGGTHGGEAFF.

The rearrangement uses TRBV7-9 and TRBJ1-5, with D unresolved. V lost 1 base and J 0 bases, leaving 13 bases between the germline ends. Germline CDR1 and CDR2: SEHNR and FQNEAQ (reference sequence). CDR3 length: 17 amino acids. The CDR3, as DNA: TGTGCCAGCAGCTTAGTCTCCTCGGATTATAGCAATCAGCCCCAGCATTTT. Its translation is CASSLVSSDYSNQPQHF.

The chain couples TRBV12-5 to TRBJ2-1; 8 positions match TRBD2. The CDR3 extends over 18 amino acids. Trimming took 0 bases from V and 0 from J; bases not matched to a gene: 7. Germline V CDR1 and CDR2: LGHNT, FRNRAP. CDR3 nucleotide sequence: TGTGCTAGTGGTTTGGTAATCGGGGGGGCGAGCTCCTACAATGAGCAGTTCTTC. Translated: CASGLVIGGASSYNEQFF.

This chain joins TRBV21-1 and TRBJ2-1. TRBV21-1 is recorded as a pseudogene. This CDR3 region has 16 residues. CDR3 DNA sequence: TGTGCCAGCAGCGAAGGTTGGGAATCTGCCTACAATGAGCAGTTCTTC. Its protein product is CASSEGWESAYNEQFF.

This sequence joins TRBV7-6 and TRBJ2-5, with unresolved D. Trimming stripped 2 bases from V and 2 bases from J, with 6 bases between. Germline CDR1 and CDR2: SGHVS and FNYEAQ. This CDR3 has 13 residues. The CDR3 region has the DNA TGTGCCAGCAGCTTATTCCGGCAAGAGACCCAGTACTTC. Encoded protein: CASSLFRQETQYF. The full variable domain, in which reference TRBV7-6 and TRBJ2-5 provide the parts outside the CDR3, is GAGVSQSPRYKVTKRGQDVALRCDPISGHVSLYWYRQALGQGPEFLTYFNYEAQQDKSGLPNDRFSAERPEGSISTLTIQRTEQRDSAMYRCASSLFRQETQYFGPGTRLLVL.

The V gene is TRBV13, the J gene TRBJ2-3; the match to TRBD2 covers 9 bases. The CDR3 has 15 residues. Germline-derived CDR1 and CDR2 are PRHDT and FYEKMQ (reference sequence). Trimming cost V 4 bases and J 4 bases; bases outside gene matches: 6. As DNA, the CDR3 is TGTGCCAGCAGCTCGGGACTAGCAGGCTCAGATACGCAGTATTTT. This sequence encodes CASSSGLAGSDTQYF.

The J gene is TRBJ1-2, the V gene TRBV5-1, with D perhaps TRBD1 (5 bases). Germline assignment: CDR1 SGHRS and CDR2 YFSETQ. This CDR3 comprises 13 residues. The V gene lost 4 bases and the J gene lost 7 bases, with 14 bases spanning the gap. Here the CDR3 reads CASSMGGGGGYTF. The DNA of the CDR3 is TGCGCCAGCAGCATGGGGGGTGGAGGTGGCTACACCTTC.

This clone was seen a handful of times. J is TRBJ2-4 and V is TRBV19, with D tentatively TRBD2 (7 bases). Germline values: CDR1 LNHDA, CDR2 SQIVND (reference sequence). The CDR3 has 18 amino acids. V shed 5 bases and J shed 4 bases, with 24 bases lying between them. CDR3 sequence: CASSPGWAGEGGKNIQYF. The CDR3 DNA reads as TGTGCCAGTAGTCCCGGATGGGCGGGAGAGGGGGGGAAAAACATTCAGTACTTC.

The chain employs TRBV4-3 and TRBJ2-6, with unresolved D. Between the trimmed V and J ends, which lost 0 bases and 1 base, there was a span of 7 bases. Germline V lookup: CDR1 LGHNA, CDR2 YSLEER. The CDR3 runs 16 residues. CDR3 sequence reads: CASSQDKVSGANVLTF. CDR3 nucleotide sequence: TGCGCCAGCAGCCAAGATAAGGTATCTGGGGCCAACGTCCTGACTTTC.

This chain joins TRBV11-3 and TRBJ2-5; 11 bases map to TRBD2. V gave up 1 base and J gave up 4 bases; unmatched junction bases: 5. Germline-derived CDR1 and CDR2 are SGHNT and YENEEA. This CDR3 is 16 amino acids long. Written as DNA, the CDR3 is TGTGCCAGCAGCTTAGGGTCGCTAGCGGGAGGAGAGACCCAGTACTTC. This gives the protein CASSLGSLAGGETQYF. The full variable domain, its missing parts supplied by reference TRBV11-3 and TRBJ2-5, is EAGVVQSPRYKIIEKKQPVAFWCNPISGHNTLYWYLQNLGQGPELLIRYENEEAVDDSQLPKDRFSAERLKGVDSTLKIQPAELGDSAVYLCASSLGSLAGGETQYFGPGTRLLVL.

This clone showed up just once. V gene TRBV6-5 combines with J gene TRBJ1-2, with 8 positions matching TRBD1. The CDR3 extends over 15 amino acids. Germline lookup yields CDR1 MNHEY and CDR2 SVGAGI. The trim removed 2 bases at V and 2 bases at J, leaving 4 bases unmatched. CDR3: CASSYMTGANYGYTF. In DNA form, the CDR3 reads TGTGCCAGCAGTTACATGACAGGGGCAAACTATGGCTACACCTTC.

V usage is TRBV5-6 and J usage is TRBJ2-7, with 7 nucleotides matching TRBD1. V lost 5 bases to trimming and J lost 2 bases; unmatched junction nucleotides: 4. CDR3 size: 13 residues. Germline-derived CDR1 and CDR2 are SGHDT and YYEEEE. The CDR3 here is CASRRGGPYEQYF. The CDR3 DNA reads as TGTGCCAGCAGAAGAGGGGGCCCCTACGAGCAGTACTTC.